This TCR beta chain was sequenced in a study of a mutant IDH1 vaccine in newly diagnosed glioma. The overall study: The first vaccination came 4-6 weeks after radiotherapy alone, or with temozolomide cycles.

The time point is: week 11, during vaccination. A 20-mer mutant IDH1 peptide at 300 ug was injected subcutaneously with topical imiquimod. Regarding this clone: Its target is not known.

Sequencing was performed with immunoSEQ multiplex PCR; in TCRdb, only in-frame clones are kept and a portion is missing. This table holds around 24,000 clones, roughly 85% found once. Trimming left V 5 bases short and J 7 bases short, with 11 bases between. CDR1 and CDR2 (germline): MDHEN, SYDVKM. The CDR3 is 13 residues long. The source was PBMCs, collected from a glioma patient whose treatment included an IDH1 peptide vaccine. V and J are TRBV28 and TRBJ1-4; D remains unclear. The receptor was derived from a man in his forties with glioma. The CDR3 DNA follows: TGTGCCAGCAGTAAGACCGAGAGTGAAAAACTGTTTTTT. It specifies CASSKTESEKLFF.